Presented here are 26 T cell receptor beta chains from one specimen sequenced in a study of OX40 agonist ivuxolimab in advanced cancers. The table came from immunoSEQ multiplex PCR; TCRdb's copy has only in-frame clones and leaves some out. The sample yields around 51,000 clones, approximately 91% seen once. The source material was CD4+ or CD8+ T cells sorted from blood, sampled in a trial of the OX40 agonist ivuxolimab. Receptors were obtained from an adult with an advanced solid tumor such as melanoma, head and neck, liver or kidney cancer.

The chain couples TRBV7-3 to TRBJ2-1; D gene ambiguous. V was clipped by 5 bases and J by 5 bases, with 10 bases between them. The CDR3 runs to 13 residues. CDR1 and CDR2 (germline): SGHTA, FQGTGA. CDR3 in amino acids: CASSPEPNNEQFF. The CDR3 nucleotides are TGTGCCAGCAGCCCCGAGCCCAACAATGAGCAGTTCTTC.

Note on this clone: Other DNA sequences in the sample encode the same CDR3. This sequence joins TRBV28 and TRBJ2-7; 7 bases are a match to TRBD1. The length of the CDR3 is 14 residues. With 5 bases clipped from V and 2 bases from J, the junction kept 6 bases outside the gene matches. CDR1 and CDR2 (germline): MDHEN, SYDVKM. This CDR3 is CASSIRQGTYEQYF. DNA for the CDR3: TGTGCCAGCAGTATACGACAGGGAACCTACGAGCAGTACTTC.

This clone was seen a single time. The chain recombines TRBV4-1 with TRBJ2-5; TRBD1 agrees at 8 bases. This CDR3 has 16 amino acids. Per the germline V gene, CDR1 is MGHRA and CDR2 is YSYEKL. V trimming: 4 bases; J trimming: 0 bases; junction bases outside the gene matches: 7. DNA of the CDR3: TGCGCCAGCAGCCTCACAGGGGGGCAGTACCAAGAGACCCAGTACTTC. Amino acid sequence: CASSLTGGQYQETQYF.

V is TRBV5-1 and J is TRBJ2-5; possibly TRBD1 for D (5 bases). Germline values: CDR1 SGHRS, CDR2 YFSETQ. V shed 2 bases and J shed 4 bases, with 15 bases lying between them. The CDR3 is made up of 15 amino acids. In nucleotides, the CDR3 is TGCGCCAGCAGCTTTCAAGGGGCGCGGCGAGAGACCCAGTACTTC. This encodes CASSFQGARRETQYF.

CDR3 DNA sequence: TGCAGCGTTTACTCGACTAATGAAAAACTGTTTTTT. This gives the protein CSVYSTNEKLFF. The chain links TRBV29-1 to TRBJ1-4, with D unresolved. Germline V lookup: CDR1 SQVTM, CDR2 ANQGSEA. The CDR3 loop spans 12 amino acids. Trimming cost V 5 bases and J 2 bases, with 6 bases left between them. Full variable domain (missing parts from reference TRBV29-1 and TRBJ1-4): SAVISQKPSRDICQRGTSLTIQCQVDSQVTMMFWYRQQPGQSLTLIATANQGSEATYESGFVIDKFPISRPNLTFSTLTVSNMSPEDSSIYLCSVYSTNEKLFFGSGTQLSVL.

This clone was picked up one time. The chain employs TRBV4-2 and TRBJ2-3; TRBD2 aligns across 9 bases. CDR3 length: 16 residues. The J segment lost 2 bases and the V segment lost 0 bases, leaving 3 bases of the junction unmatched. Per the germline V gene, CDR1 is LGHNA and CDR2 is YNFKEQ. CDR3 residues: CASSQEIAGATDTQYF. The CDR3 nucleotides are TGTGCCAGCAGCCAAGAGATAGCGGGGGCCACAGATACGCAGTATTTT.

The V and J genes are TRBV28 and TRBJ1-5; 12 bases fit TRBD1. Germline values: CDR1 MDHEN, CDR2 SYDVKM. The CDR3 spans 15 residues. The junction had 7 bases not matched to a gene; V was cut back by 7 bases and J by 6 bases. The CDR3 spells CASTKGTGGFQPQHF. In nucleotides, the CDR3 is TGTGCCAGCACCAAAGGGACAGGGGGCTTTCAGCCCCAGCATTTT.

For this clone: Relative to the germline gene, one junction end is altered; a read error may explain this. The chain is built from TRBV11-3 and TRBJ1-6; the match to TRBD1 covers 9 bases. Germline V gene sequence: CDR1 SGHNT, CDR2 YENEEA. This CDR3 is built from 13 residues. The CDR3 DNA is TGTGCCAGCAGCTTGGGACAGGGCGGGCCCCCCCACTTT. Translated, it gives CASSLGQGGPPHF.

The chain joins TRBV7-2 to TRBJ2-3, with D perhaps matching TRBD1 or TRBD2 (6 bases each). The CDR3 has 16 amino acids. Germline CDR1 is SGHTA and CDR2 is FQGNSA. With 1 base removed from V and 2 bases from J, the gap between germline ends came to 13 bases. CDR3 sequence (DNA): TGTGCCAGCAGCTTAGTCGGGGGCTCTCTCACAGATACGCAGTATTTT. Protein: CASSLVGGSLTDTQYF. Full variable domain (missing parts from reference TRBV7-2 and TRBJ2-3): GAGVSQSPSNKVTEKGKDVELRCDPISGHTALYWYRQSLGQGLEFLIYFQGNSAPDKSGLPSDRFSAERTGGSVSTLTIQRTQQEDSAVYLCASSLVGGSLTDTQYFGPGTRLTVL.

V and J are TRBV19 and TRBJ2-2; D remains unclear. This CDR3 region has 15 residues. Trimming removed 3 bases from V and 3 bases from J, with 11 bases in between. Germline CDR1 LNHDA, CDR2 SQIVND (reference sequence). CDR3 amino acids: CASSIEATYTGELFF. CDR3 bases: TGTGCCAGTAGTATTGAGGCCACTTACACCGGGGAGCTGTTTTTT.

The chain carries TRBV18 and TRBJ1-1; the D is unclear. CDR1 is KGHSH, CDR2 LQKENI, per germline. V lost 4 bases, J lost 5 bases, and 11 bases lay in between. CDR3 length equals 13 residues. CDR3 residues: CASSREGGTEAFF. CDR3 in DNA: TGTGCCAGCTCACGGGAGGGAGGTACTGAAGCTTTCTTT.

The rearrangement joins TRBV2 to TRBJ2-5, with D hard to call. Germline CDR1 SNHLY, CDR2 FYNNEI. V was clipped by 4 bases and J by 0 bases, with 9 bases between them. The CDR3 runs 14 residues. As DNA, the CDR3 is TGTGCCAGCAGTGCTTCAGGTTACCAAGAGACCCAGTACTTC. Its protein is CASSASGYQETQYF.

This chain joins TRBV29-1 and TRBJ2-7; D might be TRBD1 (6 bases). CDR3 length: 12 residues. Deletions cut 5 bases from V and 1 base from J, with 9 bases between. The V gene's germline CDR1 is SQVTM and CDR2 ANQGSEA. The CDR3 coding sequence is TGCAGCGTTCGACAGGCGTCCTACGAGCAGTACTTC. It is translated as CSVRQASYEQYF.

The chain employs TRBV5-4 and TRBJ2-7; tentatively, D is TRBD1 (6 bases). Germline V gene data show CDR1 as SGHNT and CDR2 as YYREEE (reference sequence). Trimming shortened V by 4 bases and J by 0 bases, and 11 bases separated the two germline ends. The CDR3 is 14 residues long. This CDR3 is CASSQDSTSYEQYF. CDR3 DNA: TGTGCCAGCAGCCAGGACAGTACCTCCTACGAGCAGTACTTC.

The chain couples TRBV9 to TRBJ2-1; unclear D gene. The CDR3 spans 17 residues. From germline, CDR1 is SGDLS and CDR2 YYNGEE. The V end lost 0 bases, the J end lost 0 bases, and 13 bases lay between the germline ends. The CDR3 DNA reads TGTGCCAGCAGCGTAGTATCTGGGCGGAGCTCCTACAATGAGCAGTTCTTC. Its translation: CASSVVSGRSSYNEQFF.

This clone is a singleton in its sample. CDR3 sequence: CASNILAGVYNEQFF. DNA of the CDR3: TGTGCCAGCAACATACTAGCGGGAGTCTACAATGAGCAGTTCTTC. V usage is TRBV11-2 and J usage is TRBJ2-1; TRBD2 matches 11 bases. V was pared by 7 bases and J by 3 bases, with 5 bases of the junction left unmatched. The CDR3 covers 15 residues. Germline V gene sequence: CDR1 SGHAT, CDR2 FQNNGV.

The chain combines TRBV7-6 with TRBJ2-7; D unresolved. The CDR3 runs 12 residues. Per germline, CDR1 SGHVS and CDR2 FNYEAQ. Between the trimmed V and J ends, which lost 2 bases and 6 bases, there was a span of 8 bases. CDR3 amino acids: CASSLIPSEQYF. CDR3 coding DNA: TGTGCCAGCAGCTTAATCCCGAGCGAGCAGTACTTC. Looking up the rest from reference TRBV7-6 and TRBJ2-7 gives the full variable domain: GAGVSQSPRYKVTKRGQDVALRCDPISGHVSLYWYRQALGQGPEFLTYFNYEAQQDKSGLPNDRFSAERPEGSISTLTIQRTEQRDSAMYRCASSLIPSEQYFGPGTRLTVT.

Remarks on this clone: This CDR3 is also generated by other DNA sequences in the sample. This chain joins TRBV11-3 and TRBJ1-3; 8 nucleotides align to TRBD1. Germline values: CDR1 SGHNT, CDR2 YENEEA. The CDR3 has 15 residues. Unmatched junction bases numbered 7, after V lost 5 bases and J lost 4 bases. CDR3 sequence (DNA): TGTGCCAGCAGCCCCGGACAGGGCCCCGGAAACACCATATATTTT. Its translation: CASSPGQGPGNTIYF.

This rearrangement joins TRBV5-1 to TRBJ1-6, with 8 nucleotides matching TRBD1. The germline CDR1 and CDR2 sequences are SGHRS and YFSETQ. There are 15 residues in the CDR3. V lost 2 bases and J lost 7; bases outside the gene matches: 5. The CDR3 DNA reads TGCGCCAGCAGCTTACTCGGGACAGGAAATTCACCCCTCCACTTT. Its protein is CASSLLGTGNSPLHF.

This sequence joins TRBV7-2 and TRBJ2-1, with D hard to call. The germline V gene has CDR1 SGHTA and CDR2 FQGNSA. Trimming took off 5 bases at V and 0 bases at J, with 11 bases between the two ends. CDR3 length: 15 residues. CDR3 region: CASSADSSSYNEQFF. The DNA of the CDR3 is TGTGCCAGCAGCGCTGACTCGAGCTCCTACAATGAGCAGTTCTTC.

The chain combines TRBV20-1 with TRBJ2-1; D might be TRBD2 (5 bases). The V gene's germline CDR1 is DFQATT and CDR2 SNEGSKA (reference sequence). CDR3 length: 10 amino acids. The CDR3, as DNA: TGCAGCCCGGGGAACAATGAGCAGTTCTTC. Translated: CSPGNNEQFF.

The rearrangement links TRBV19 to TRBJ1-1; D uncertain. The CDR3 sequence is 11 residues long. The V and J ends lost 9 bases and 3 bases respectively, with 8 bases between them. Germline V gives CDR1 LNHDA, CDR2 SQIVND (reference sequence). CDR3 nucleotide sequence: TGTGCCAGCTCCCTCCACACTGAAGCTTTCTTT. Its protein is CASSLHTEAFF.

V and J are TRBV18 and TRBJ1-3; the D is unclear. The CDR3 is made up of 14 amino acids. CDR1 is KGHSH and CDR2 is LQKENI in the germline V gene. The germline V and J ends were trimmed by 2 bases and 4 bases, with 9 bases remaining between them. CDR3 region: CASSPAEMGNTIYF. In DNA, the CDR3 is TGTGCCAGCTCACCAGCGGAGATGGGAAACACCATATATTTT.

On this clone: This sample also contains other DNA sequences that code for the same CDR3. This rearrangement joins TRBV27 to TRBJ1-4; 7 positions match TRBD1. The germline V gene encodes CDR1 MNHEY and CDR2 SMNVEV (reference sequence). V was clipped by 4 bases and J by 7 bases; unmatched bases: 6. CDR3 length: 14 amino acids. CDR3 residues: CASSSGTVPEKLFF. CDR3 nucleotide sequence: TGTGCCAGCAGTTCAGGGACAGTACCTGAAAAACTGTTTTTT.

This clone was recorded only once. The J gene is TRBJ2-3, the V gene TRBV9; D is undetermined. V gave up 7 bases and J gave up 1 base, with 10 bases separating them. The CDR3 is 13 amino acids. Germline assignment: CDR1 SGDLS and CDR2 YYNGEE. Here the CDR3 DNA reads TGTGCCAGCGGGCCTGCGGGCACAGATACGCAGTATTTT. It codes for CASGPAGTDTQYF.

This sequence joins TRBV5-4 and TRBJ2-1; TRBD1 matches 8 bases. The length of the CDR3 is 13 residues. Germline V gives CDR1 SGHNT, CDR2 YYREEE (reference sequence). J was trimmed by 10 bases and V by 3 bases; bases with no gene match: 6. Written as DNA, the CDR3 is TGTGCCAGCAGCTCCGGACAGGGATTAGAGCAGTTCTTC. Amino acids: CASSSGQGLEQFF.